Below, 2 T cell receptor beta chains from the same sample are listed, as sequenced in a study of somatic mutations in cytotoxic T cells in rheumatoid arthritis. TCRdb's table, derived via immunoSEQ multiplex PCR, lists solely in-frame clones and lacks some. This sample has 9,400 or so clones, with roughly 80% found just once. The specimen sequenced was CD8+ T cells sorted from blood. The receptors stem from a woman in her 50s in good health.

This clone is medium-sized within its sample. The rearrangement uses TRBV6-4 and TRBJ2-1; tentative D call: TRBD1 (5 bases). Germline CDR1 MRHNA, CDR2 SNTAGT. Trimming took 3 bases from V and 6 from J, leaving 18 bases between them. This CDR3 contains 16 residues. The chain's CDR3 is CASSERGTVGFNEQFF. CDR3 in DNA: TGTGCCAGCAGTGAAAGGGGTACGGTGGGCTTCAATGAGCAGTTCTTC.

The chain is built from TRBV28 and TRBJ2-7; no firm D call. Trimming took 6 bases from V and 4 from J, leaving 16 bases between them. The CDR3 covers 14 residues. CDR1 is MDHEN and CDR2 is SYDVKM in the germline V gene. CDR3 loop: CASSPVGRDYEQYF. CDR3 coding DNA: TGTGCCAGCAGCCCCGTTGGGCGAGATTACGAGCAGTACTTC.